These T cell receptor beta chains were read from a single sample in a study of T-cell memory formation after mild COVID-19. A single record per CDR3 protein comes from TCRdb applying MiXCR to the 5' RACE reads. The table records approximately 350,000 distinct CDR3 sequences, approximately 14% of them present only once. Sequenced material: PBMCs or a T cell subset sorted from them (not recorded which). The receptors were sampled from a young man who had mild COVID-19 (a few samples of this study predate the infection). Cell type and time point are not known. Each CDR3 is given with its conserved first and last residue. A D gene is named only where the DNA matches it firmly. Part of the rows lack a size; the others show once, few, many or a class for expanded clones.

cdr3_nt: TGTGCCAGCACCGGGACAGGGGAGAATCAGCCCCAGCATTTT
cdr3_aa: CASTGTGENQPQHF
v_call: TRBV12-3/TRBV12-4
clone_size: few
j_call: TRBJ1-5
d_call: TRBD1

cdr3_nt: TGCAGCGTTGGTGCCGATGGTCAGCCCCAGCATTTT
cdr3_aa: CSVGADGQPQHF
v_call: TRBV29-1
clone_size: .
j_call: TRBJ1-5
d_call: .

cdr3_nt: TGTGCCAGCAGCCAAGTGAGGCCTAGCGGGGGGCTTAGCTCCTACAATGAGCAGTTCTTC
cdr3_aa: CASSQVRPSGGLSSYNEQFF
v_call: TRBV4-2
clone_size: .
j_call: TRBJ2-1
d_call: TRBD2

cdr3_nt: TGTGCCAGCAGCTTATCGGCTGCGCTGCCCTACGAGCAGTACTTC
cdr3_aa: CASSLSAALPYEQYF
v_call: TRBV7-2
clone_size: few
j_call: TRBJ2-7
d_call: .

cdr3_nt: TGTGCCAGCTCACCACCTACCGGGACTAGCGTGGAGACCCAGTACTTC
cdr3_aa: CASSPPTGTSVETQYF
v_call: TRBV18
clone_size: .
j_call: TRBJ2-5
d_call: TRBD2

cdr3_nt: TGCGCCAGCAGCCAAGACCACAGGGGGACCAACACCGGGGAGCTGTTTTTT
cdr3_aa: CASSQDHRGTNTGELFF
v_call: TRBV4-3
clone_size: .
j_call: TRBJ2-2
d_call: TRBD1

cdr3_nt: TGTGCCAGCAGTGAGAGTCTAGCGGGGCACCCCAATGAGCAGTTCTTC
cdr3_aa: CASSESLAGHPNEQFF
v_call: TRBV25-1
clone_size: many
j_call: TRBJ2-1
d_call: TRBD2

cdr3_nt: TGTGCCAGCAGTGATAGACAGCAAGAGACCCAGTACTTC
cdr3_aa: CASSDRQQETQYF
v_call: TRBV2
clone_size: .
j_call: TRBJ2-5
d_call: .

cdr3_nt: TGTGCCAGCAGTTTGCTGGGAACAGATACGCAGTATTTT
cdr3_aa: CASSLLGTDTQYF
v_call: TRBV7-3
clone_size: many
j_call: TRBJ2-3
d_call: .

cdr3_nt: TGCGCCAGCAGCCATGGGAGAAGAGGGGGCGACACTGAAGCTTTCTTT
cdr3_aa: CASSHGRRGGDTEAFF
v_call: TRBV4-1
clone_size: .
j_call: TRBJ1-1
d_call: TRBD1

cdr3_nt: TGTGCCAGCAGCAATAATTTGCACTCTGGAAACACCATATATTTT
cdr3_aa: CASSNNLHSGNTIYF
v_call: TRBV6-5
clone_size: .
j_call: TRBJ1-3
d_call: .

cdr3_nt: TGCAGTGCTAATCGGGGGGCACCCTACAATGAGCAGTTCTTC
cdr3_aa: CSANRGAPYNEQFF
v_call: TRBV20-1
clone_size: few
j_call: TRBJ2-1
d_call: .

cdr3_nt: TGTGCCAGCAGCCAGGATAGAGGGGGCTACACCTTC
cdr3_aa: CASSQDRGGYTF
v_call: TRBV3-1
clone_size: few
j_call: TRBJ1-2
d_call: .

cdr3_nt: TGTGCCAGCAGCTTAGTGATGGGGACTGGCTTGTCCTCTGGAAACACCATATATTTT
cdr3_aa: CASSLVMGTGLSSGNTIYF
v_call: TRBV7-9
clone_size: few
j_call: TRBJ1-3
d_call: .

cdr3_nt: TGTGCCAGCAGATGGGGACCCCCAGGGACTGAAGCTTTCTTT
cdr3_aa: CASRWGPPGTEAFF
v_call: TRBV5-6
clone_size: .
j_call: TRBJ1-1
d_call: .

cdr3_nt: TGTGCCACCAGCAGAGGCGGGACGAGCGATCAGCCCCAGCATTTT
cdr3_aa: CATSRGGTSDQPQHF
v_call: TRBV15
clone_size: .
j_call: TRBJ1-5
d_call: .

cdr3_nt: TGTGCCAGCAACCCCGGGACGGACTACGAGCAGTACTTC
cdr3_aa: CASNPGTDYEQYF
v_call: TRBV10-3
clone_size: .
j_call: TRBJ2-7
d_call: .

cdr3_nt: TGTGCCAGCAGCGTACTAGCGGGGTCATCTAGCACAGATACGCAGTATTTT
cdr3_aa: CASSVLAGSSSTDTQYF
v_call: TRBV9
clone_size: many
j_call: TRBJ2-3
d_call: TRBD2